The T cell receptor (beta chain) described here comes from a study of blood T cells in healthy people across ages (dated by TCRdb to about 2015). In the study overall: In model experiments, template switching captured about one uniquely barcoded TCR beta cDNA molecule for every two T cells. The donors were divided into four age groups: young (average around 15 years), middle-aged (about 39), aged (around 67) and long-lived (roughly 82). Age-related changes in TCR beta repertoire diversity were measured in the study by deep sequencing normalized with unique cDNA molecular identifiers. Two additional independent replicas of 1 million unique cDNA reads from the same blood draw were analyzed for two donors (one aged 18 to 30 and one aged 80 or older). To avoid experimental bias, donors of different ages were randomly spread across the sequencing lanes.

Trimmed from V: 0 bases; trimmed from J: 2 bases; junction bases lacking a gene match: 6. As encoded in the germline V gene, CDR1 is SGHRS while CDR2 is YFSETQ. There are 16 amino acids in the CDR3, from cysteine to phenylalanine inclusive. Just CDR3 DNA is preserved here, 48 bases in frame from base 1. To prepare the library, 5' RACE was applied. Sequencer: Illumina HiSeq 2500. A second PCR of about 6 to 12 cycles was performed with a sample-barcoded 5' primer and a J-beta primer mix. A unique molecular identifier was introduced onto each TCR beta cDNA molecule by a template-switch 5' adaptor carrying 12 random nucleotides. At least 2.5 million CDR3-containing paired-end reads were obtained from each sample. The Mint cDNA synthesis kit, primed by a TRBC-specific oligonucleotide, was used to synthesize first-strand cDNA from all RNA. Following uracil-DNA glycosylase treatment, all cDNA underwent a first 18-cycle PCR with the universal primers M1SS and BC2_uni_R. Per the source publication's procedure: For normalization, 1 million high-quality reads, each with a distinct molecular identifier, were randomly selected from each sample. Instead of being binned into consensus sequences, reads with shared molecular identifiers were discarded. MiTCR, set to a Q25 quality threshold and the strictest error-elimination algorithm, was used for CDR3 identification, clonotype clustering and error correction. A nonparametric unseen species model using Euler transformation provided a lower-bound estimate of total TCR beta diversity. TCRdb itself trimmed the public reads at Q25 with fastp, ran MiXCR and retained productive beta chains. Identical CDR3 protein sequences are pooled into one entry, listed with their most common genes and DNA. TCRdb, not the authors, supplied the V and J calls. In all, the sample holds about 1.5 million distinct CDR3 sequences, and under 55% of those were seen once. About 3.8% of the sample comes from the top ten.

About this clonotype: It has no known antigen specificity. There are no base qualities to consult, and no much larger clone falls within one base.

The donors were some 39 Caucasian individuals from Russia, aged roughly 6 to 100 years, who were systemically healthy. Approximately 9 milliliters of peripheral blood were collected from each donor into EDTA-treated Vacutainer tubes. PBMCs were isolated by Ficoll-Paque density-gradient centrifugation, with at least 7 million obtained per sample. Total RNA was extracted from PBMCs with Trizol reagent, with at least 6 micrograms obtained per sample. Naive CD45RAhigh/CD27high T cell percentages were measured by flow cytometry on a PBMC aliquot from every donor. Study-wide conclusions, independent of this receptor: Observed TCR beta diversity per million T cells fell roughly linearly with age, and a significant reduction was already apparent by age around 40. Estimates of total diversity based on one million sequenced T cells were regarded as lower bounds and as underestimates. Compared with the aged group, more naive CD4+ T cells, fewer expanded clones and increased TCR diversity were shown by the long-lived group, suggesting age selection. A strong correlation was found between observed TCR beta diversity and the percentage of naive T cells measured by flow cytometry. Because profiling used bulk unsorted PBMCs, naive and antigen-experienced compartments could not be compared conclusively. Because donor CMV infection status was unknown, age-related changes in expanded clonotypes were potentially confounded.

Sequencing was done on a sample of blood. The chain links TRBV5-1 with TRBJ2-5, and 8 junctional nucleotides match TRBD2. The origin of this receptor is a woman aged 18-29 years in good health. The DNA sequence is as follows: TGCGCCAGCAGCTTGGCCGCAGCGGGGGATCAAGAGACCCAGTACTTC. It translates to CASSLAAAGDQETQYF. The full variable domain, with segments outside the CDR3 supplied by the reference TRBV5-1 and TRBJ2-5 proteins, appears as KAGVTQTPRYLIKTRGQQVTLSCSPISGHRSVSWYQQTPGQGLQFLFEYFSETQRNKGNFPGRFSGRQFSNSRSEMNVSTLELGDSALYLCASSLAAAGDQETQYFGPGTRLLVL.